This T cell receptor beta chain was found in a study of blood T cell repertoires in COVID-19. At the level of the study: T cells, B-cell-depleted T cells, or PBMCs supplied cDNA or gDNA.

Germline CDR1 is SGHVS and CDR2 is FQNEAQ. The CDR3 spans 14 residues. Unmatched junction bases numbered 0, after V lost 5 bases and J lost 1 base. Source study methods: It was from reference gene primer amplification that nucleated cell counts were estimated. The method was immunoSEQ multiplex PCR; TCRdb's version includes in-frame clones alone and lacks a portion of them. The V and J calls and the clone size are those of that table, but D and trimming were determined from the DNA. The sample comprises some 190,000 clones, approximately 80% of which are singletons, and around 12% rests with the top ten.

The V call is TRBV7-8, the J call TRBJ2-2; 8 bases line up with TRBD2. Source material: peripheral blood. The TCR comes from a woman in her forties or fifties with acute or convalescent COVID-19. The CDR3 DNA reads as TGTGCCAGCAGCCGGGAGGGGAACACCGGGGAGCTGTTTTTT. Protein product: CASSREGNTGELFF. Together with reference TRBV7-8 and TRBJ2-2, the CDR3 gives the full variable domain: GAGVSQSPRYKVAKRGQDVALRCDPISGHVSLFWYQQALGQGPEFLTYFQNEAQLDKSGLPSDRFFAERPEGSVSTLKIQRTQQEDSAVYLCASSREGNTGELFFGEGSRLTVL.